One sample yielded the 27 T cell receptor beta chains listed below, sequenced in a study of T cells in Graves' hyperthyroidism and ophthalmopathy. Researchers amplified the TCR beta CDR3 regions from RNA transcripts. The HTBI primer set was used in a first-round RT-PCR of the TCR CDR3. MiXCR, run by TCRdb on the multiplex PCR reads, gives a single entry per CDR3 protein. The table records approximately 250,000 distinct CDR3 sequences, about 24% of them present only once. Sequencing was done on a sample of blood. The receptors come from a woman aged 40 to 50 with Graves' ophthalmopathy.

This clonotype came up a few times. V and J are TRBV24-1 and TRBJ2-4, with TRBD1 matching over 8 bases. Germline CDR1 KGHDR, CDR2 SFDVKD. The CDR3 is 14 amino acids. V lost 4 bases and J lost 6; bases outside the gene matches: 4. CDR3 bases: TGTGCCACCAGTGACACCGGACAGGGAAACATTCAGTACTTC. Its protein is CATSDTGQGNIQYF.

The V gene is TRBV20-1, the J gene TRBJ2-5; D could derive from TRBD1 or TRBD2 (5 bases each). Trimming left V 4 bases short and J 5 bases short, with 26 bases between. CDR3 length: 17 residues. The V gene's germline CDR1 is DFQATT and CDR2 SNEGSKA (reference sequence). CDR3 loop: CSATHGLSWGPGETQYF. As DNA, the CDR3 is TGCAGTGCTACTCACGGACTGAGTTGGGGACCCGGGGAGACCCAGTACTTC.

The chain employs TRBV28 and TRBJ2-7, with 8 positions matching TRBD2. Germline V CDR1 and CDR2: MDHEN, SYDVKM. V lost 6 bases and J lost 7; bases outside the gene matches: 14. This CDR3 is built from 15 residues. As DNA, the CDR3 is TGTGCCAGCAGCTTAAATACGGCGGGAGGCGCTGAGCAGTACTTC. It codes for CASSLNTAGGAEQYF.

This clonotype was counted at least ten times. The chain links TRBV12-3 or TRBV12-4 to TRBJ1-6; D ambiguous. The ends were cut back, 4 bases at V and 4 bases at J, with 14 bases in the middle. There are 16 residues in the CDR3. CDR3 residues: CASSYGGKWYNSPLHF. CDR3 sequence (DNA): TGTGCCAGCAGTTATGGAGGGAAATGGTATAATTCACCCCTCCACTTT.

This clonotype was counted many times. The genes are TRBV4-2 and TRBJ2-7; a weak D match, TRBD1 (6 bases). This CDR3 has 15 amino acids. CDR1 is LGHNA, CDR2 YNFKEQ, per germline. The V end was cut by 0 bases, the J end by 4 bases, with 13 bases between. CDR3 in amino acids: CASSQEGAGIYEQYF. As DNA, the CDR3 is TGTGCCAGCAGCCAAGAGGGGGCAGGGATTTACGAGCAGTACTTC.

This clonotype has at least ten counts. This sequence joins TRBV2 and TRBJ2-2; maybe TRBD1 (5 bases). CDR1 and CDR2 from the germline V gene are SNHLY and FYNNEI. CDR3 length: 16 residues. Trimming removed 7 bases at V and 0 bases at J, with 15 bases between. This chain's CDR3 is CASTDTGASNTGELFF. The CDR3 DNA reads TGTGCCAGCACTGATACAGGAGCCTCGAACACCGGGGAGCTGTTTTTT.

The sample holds many counts of this clonotype. The CDR3 DNA is TGCAGTGCTAGAGATATTGGGGACAGGGGGCTTGGGGAGCAGTACTTC. This codes for CSARDIGDRGLGEQYF. The chain is built from TRBV20-1 and TRBJ2-7; 12 bases fit TRBD1. V was clipped by 0 bases and J by 7 bases; unmatched bases: 10. The germline V gene has CDR1 DFQATT and CDR2 SNEGSKA (reference sequence). This CDR3 has 16 residues.

Note on this clonotype: A much larger clone lies a single base off, so this may be a read error. V usage is TRBV3-1 and J usage is TRBJ2-5; 10 bases agree with TRBD2. CDR3 length: 18 amino acids. From germline, CDR1 is LGHDT and CDR2 YNNKEL (reference sequence). V lost 4 bases, J lost 4 bases, and 15 bases stayed unmatched. The DNA of the CDR3 is TGTGCCAGCAGCCTCAAGATTCCCACTAGCGGGACCATAGAGACCCAGTACTTC. This gives the protein CASSLKIPTSGTIETQYF.

This clonotype was found many times. V is TRBV20-1 and J is TRBJ2-7; 11 bases are a match to TRBD2. The CDR3 is 19 residues long. J gave up 0 bases and V 3 bases, and 16 bases lay outside the gene matches. Germline CDR1 DFQATT, CDR2 SNEGSKA (reference sequence). The CDR3 here is CSASYPRLAGPLSSYEQYF. The CDR3 nucleotides read TGCAGTGCTAGTTATCCCCGACTAGCGGGACCACTCAGCTCCTACGAGCAGTACTTC.

At least ten counts were recorded for this clonotype. This chain uses TRBV6-2 or TRBV6-3 with TRBJ1-1; 8 positions match TRBD1. Germline V gives CDR1 MNHEY, CDR2 SVGEGT. The CDR3 has 16 amino acids. The V gene end was trimmed by 2 bases and the J gene end by 5 bases; junction bases not matched to a gene: 10. In DNA, the CDR3 is TGTGCCAGCAGTTACCCGACCGGACAGGGTGATACTGAAGCTTTCTTT. It specifies CASSYPTGQGDTEAFF.

The V gene is TRBV2, the J gene TRBJ1-1; 9 nucleotides align to TRBD1. V shed 4 bases and J 6 bases; nucleotides not matched to a gene: 3. The V gene's germline CDR1 is SNHLY and CDR2 FYNNEI. The CDR3 extends over 13 amino acids. The CDR3 loop is CASSGTGEAEAFF. DNA for the CDR3: TGTGCCAGCAGTGGGACAGGGGAGGCTGAAGCTTTCTTT.

This clonotype appeared many times. The chain uses TRBV2 and TRBJ1-2; D is unclear. Trimming removed 8 bases from V and 1 base from J, with 14 bases in between. The length of the CDR3 is 14 residues. CDR1 and CDR2 from the germline V gene are SNHLY and FYNNEI. The CDR3 DNA reads as TGTGCCAGCTCTAGCGACGGGATTAACTATGGCTACACCTTC. Its protein is CASSSDGINYGYTF.

Ten or more counts support this clonotype. The rearrangement uses TRBV7-8 and TRBJ2-3, with 7 bases matching TRBD1. The CDR3 contains 15 residues. Germline-derived CDR1 and CDR2 are SGHVS and FQNEAQ. J gave up 4 bases and V 5 bases, and 9 bases lay outside the gene matches. CDR3 nucleotides: TGTGCCAGCAGCAACGACAGGGTTTGGGCAGATACGCAGTATTTT. It is translated as CASSNDRVWADTQYF. The whole variable domain, remainder taken from reference TRBV7-8 and TRBJ2-3, is GAGVSQSPRYKVAKRGQDVALRCDPISGHVSLFWYQQALGQGPEFLTYFQNEAQLDKSGLPSDRFFAERPEGSVSTLKIQRTQQEDSAVYLCASSNDRVWADTQYFGPGTRLTVL.

This clonotype has at least ten counts. This chain's CDR3 is CASSYSGDWDEQYF. CDR3 in DNA: TGTGCCAGCAGTTACTCGGGGGACTGGGACGAGCAGTACTTC. This rearrangement joins TRBV6-5 to TRBJ2-7; a possible D gene is TRBD2 (6 bases). The ends were cut back, 0 bases at V and 5 bases at J, with 11 bases in the middle. CDR3 length: 14 amino acids. Looked up from germline, CDR1 is MNHEY and CDR2 is SVGAGI.

This clonotype was seen at least ten times. A junction end diverges from the germline sequence, so it may reflect a read error. V and J are TRBV12-3 or TRBV12-4 and TRBJ2-7; D is unclear. This CDR3 spans 14 amino acids. This CDR3 reads CASSLVGSSYEQCF. As DNA, the CDR3 is TGTGCCAGCAGTTTAGTTGGCAGCTCCTACGAGCAGTGCTTC.

The chain has TRBV24-1 and TRBJ2-5; 9 bases agree with TRBD2. This CDR3 is built from 16 residues. The germline V gene encodes CDR1 KGHDR and CDR2 SFDVKD. Germline trimming cut 4 bases from V and 0 bases from J; bases unmatched to any gene: 5. The CDR3 region has the DNA TGTGCCACCAGTGACTCTAGCGGGGCGTACCAAGAGACCCAGTACTTC. This gives the protein CATSDSSGAYQETQYF.

This clonotype came up a few times. This clone may be a read error of a much larger clone one base away. CDR3 in amino acids: CASSDRGTSGPGHEQYF. The CDR3 DNA is TGTGCCAGCAGCGATAGAGGGACTAGCGGACCCGGCCACGAGCAGTACTTC. The chain uses TRBV2 and TRBJ2-7; 11 bases match TRBD2. There are 17 residues in the CDR3. From germline, CDR1 is SNHLY and CDR2 FYNNEI. The ends lost 6 bases at V and 5 bases at J; junction bases unmatched: 15.

The sample holds many counts of this clonotype. This sequence joins TRBV2 and TRBJ1-5; D unclear. Germline V CDR1 and CDR2: SNHLY, FYNNEI. V dropped 8 bases and J dropped 3 bases, with 11 bases sitting between them. This CDR3 contains 13 residues. Here the CDR3 DNA reads TGTGCCAGCTGTAGTCAGATCAATCAGCCCCAGCATTTT. It encodes CASCSQINQPQHF. The full variable domain, in which reference TRBV2 and TRBJ1-5 provide the parts outside the CDR3, is EPEVTQTPSHQVTQMGQEVILRCVPISNHLYFYWYRQILGQKVEFLVSFYNNEISEKSEIFDDQFSVERPDGSNFTLKIRSTKLEDSAMYFCASCSQINQPQHFGDGTRLSIL.

This clonotype was detected ten times or more. The J gene is TRBJ1-5, the V gene TRBV6-1; D unclear. This CDR3 is built from 14 residues. Trimming cost V 2 bases and J 6 bases, with 11 bases left between them. Germline CDR1 MNHNS, CDR2 SASEGT. Here the CDR3 reads CASSEISWGQPQHF. The CDR3, as DNA: TGTGCCAGCAGTGAAATATCTTGGGGTCAGCCCCAGCATTTT.

This clonotype was seen ten or more times. V gene TRBV10-3 combines with J gene TRBJ2-2, with 8 bases fitting TRBD2. Germline CDR1 reads ENHRY; CDR2 reads SYGVKD. The CDR3 is made up of 17 amino acids. The V segment lost 0 bases and the J segment 8 bases; nucleotides outside the gene matches: 11. This CDR3 is CAISESRREVIEGELFF. The CDR3 DNA sequence: TGTGCCATCAGTGAGTCGCGGCGGGAGGTGATAGAAGGGGAGCTGTTTTTT.

This clonotype has a count of ten or more. The chain combines TRBV7-9 with TRBJ1-1; the D is unclear. CDR1 SEHNR and CDR2 FQNEAQ come from the germline V gene (reference sequence). Trimming took 4 bases from V and 3 from J, leaving 12 bases between them. The CDR3 length is 14 residues. The CDR3 spells CASSYGVDDTEAFF. In DNA, the CDR3 is TGTGCCAGCAGCTACGGGGTGGATGACACTGAAGCTTTCTTT.

This clonotype was observed many times. V gene TRBV7-3 combines with J gene TRBJ2-2; TRBD2 matches at 12 bases. J was trimmed by 4 bases and V by 5 bases; bases with no gene match: 5. The CDR3 covers 16 residues. The germline CDR1 and CDR2 sequences are SGHTA and FQGTGA. The CDR3 region is CASSLAGGPSTGELFF. The CDR3 DNA is TGTGCCAGCAGCCTAGCGGGAGGGCCGAGCACCGGGGAGCTGTTTTTT.

Many counts were recorded for this clonotype. This rearrangement joins TRBV20-1 to TRBJ1-1; D might be TRBD1 (5 bases). CDR3 length equals 12 residues. Trimming removed 6 bases at V and 5 bases at J, with 13 bases between. From germline, CDR1 is DFQATT and CDR2 SNEGSKA (reference sequence). The CDR3 sequence is CSATGGETEAFF. DNA of the CDR3: TGCAGTGCCACGGGGGGAGAAACTGAAGCTTTCTTT.

The chain combines TRBV11-2 with TRBJ1-2, with TRBD1 matching 9 bases. The CDR3 is made up of 15 amino acids. Germline trimming cut 5 bases from V and 4 bases from J; bases unmatched to any gene: 8. In germline, CDR1 is SGHAT, CDR2 FQNNGV. CDR3 coding DNA: TGTGCCAGCAGCCGAACAGGGGGCGCGCGCTATGGCTACACCTTC. Its protein product is CASSRTGGARYGYTF.

The table lists this clonotype with many counts. The genes are TRBV28 and TRBJ1-1; 7 bases align to TRBD1. This CDR3 comprises 12 residues. V shed 6 bases, J shed 8 bases, and the junction held 6 bases outside the gene matches. The V gene's germline CDR1 is MDHEN and CDR2 SYDVKM. CDR3 region: CASREKGQEAFF. The CDR3 nucleotides read TGTGCCAGCAGGGAAAAGGGACAGGAAGCTTTCTTT.

This clonotype was seen repeatedly, ten times or more. The gene calls are TRBV11-3 and TRBJ2-6; the match to TRBD2 covers 10 bases. Germline lookup yields CDR1 SGHNT and CDR2 YENEEA. This CDR3 spans 21 amino acids. Losses at the gene ends were 1 base for V and 3 bases for J; bases not matched to a gene: 15. The DNA for the CDR3 is TGTGCCAGCAGCTTAGTGGCTTGGGGGGCTAGCGGGAGTTATGGGGCCAACGTCCTGACTTTC. Translating it yields CASSLVAWGASGSYGANVLTF.

There are many counts of this clonotype. This chain connects TRBV5-1 to TRBJ2-2, with 8 nucleotides matching TRBD1. From germline, CDR1 is SGHRS and CDR2 YFSETQ. The CDR3 runs 17 residues. V gave up 2 bases and J gave up 16 bases; unmatched junction bases: 22. DNA for the CDR3: TGCGCCAGCAGCTTAGGACAGGGAATCGACCCTCGTCGGGGGCCGTTTTTT. Translating gives CASSLGQGIDPRRGPFF.